Listed below are T cell receptor beta chains from one sample, sequenced in a study of T-cell reconstitution after alpha-beta-depleted transplantation in children. TCRdb analysed the PCR reads with MiXCR anew, one entry per CDR3 protein. This sample has about 360,000 distinct CDR3 sequences, with 10% to 15% found just once. Specimen: PBMCs, collected from the stem cell graft. The receptors were gathered from a human donor who donated a stem cell graft to a child with Fanconi anemia. CDR3s include the opening cysteine and the closing phenylalanine or tryptophan. A D gene is named only where the DNA matches it firmly. Some rows mark clone size as missing; the rest say once, few, many or name a class of expanded clone.

J gene	D gene	V gene	clone size	CDR3 protein	CDR3 DNA
TRBJ1-1	-	TRBV5-6	-	CASSLVGGVVSNTEAFF	TGTGCCAGCAGCTTGGTAGGCGGTGTAGTATCGAACACTGAAGCTTTCTTT
TRBJ2-3	-	TRBV18	many	CASSPLRTELTDTQYF	TGTGCCAGCTCACCATTGAGGACAGAACTCACAGATACGCAGTATTTT
TRBJ1-4	-	TRBV6-1	-	CASSEWTATNEKLFF	TGTGCCAGCAGTGAATGGACAGCAACTAATGAAAAACTGTTTTTT
TRBJ2-7	-	TRBV7-2	many	CASSLAYGAYNEQYF	TGTGCCAGCAGTCTTGCGTATGGGGCCTATAACGAGCAGTACTTC
TRBJ2-3	-	TRBV18	few	CASSPWARDTQYF	TGTGCCAGCTCACCATGGGCGAGGGATACGCAGTATTTT
TRBJ2-7	-	TRBV9	many	CASSVASSSYEQYF	TGTGCCAGCAGCGTAGCGAGCAGCTCCTACGAGCAGTACTTC
TRBJ2-3	-	TRBV11-2	few	CASSANGLETDTQYF	TGTGCCAGCAGCGCTAACGGACTCGAGACAGATACGCAGTATTTT
TRBJ1-2	TRBD1	TRBV4-1	few	CASSRGNTDRGRGYTF	TGCGCCAGCAGCCGTGGAAACACCGACAGGGGAAGGGGCTACACCTTC
TRBJ2-2	TRBD1	TRBV18	-	CASSPPGTGAGTGELFF	TGTGCCAGCTCACCCCCCGGGACAGGGGCCGGCACCGGGGAGCTGTTTTTT
TRBJ2-4	-	TRBV7-6	-	CASSPALGVKNIQYF	TGTGCCAGCAGCCCAGCTCTAGGAGTCAAAAACATTCAGTACTTC
TRBJ2-5	-	TRBV29-1	many	CSVQSQETQYF	TGCAGCGTCCAATCCCAAGAGACCCAGTACTTC
TRBJ2-6	-	TRBV12-3/TRBV12-4	-	CASSLLLSGANVLTF	TGTGCCAGCAGTTTACTTCTCTCTGGGGCCAACGTCCTGACTTTC
TRBJ2-3	-	TRBV24-1	many	CATRDSSTDTQYF	TGTGCCACCAGGGACAGTAGCACAGATACGCAGTATTTT
TRBJ2-1	-	TRBV20-1	many	CSASRDIASNEQFF	TGCAGTGCTAGCCGGGACATCGCATCCAATGAGCAGTTCTTC
TRBJ2-1	TRBD1	TRBV5-4	-	CASSYSTGNNEQFF	TGTGCCAGCAGCTATTCGACAGGGAACAATGAGCAGTTCTTC
TRBJ2-7	-	TRBV5-1	many	CASENGGNQYF	TGCGCCAGCGAAAATGGGGGAAATCAGTACTTC
TRBJ1-2	TRBD1	TRBV28	-	CASRDRGDYGYTF	TGTGCCAGCAGGGACAGGGGGGACTATGGCTACACCTTC
TRBJ1-2	TRBD1	TRBV12-3/TRBV12-4	few	CASSGQGGTNGYTF	TGTGCCAGCAGTGGACAGGGAGGAACCAATGGCTACACCTTC
TRBJ1-1	TRBD1	TRBV5-1	few	CASSLQGALNTEAFF	TGCGCCAGCAGCTTGCAGGGGGCCTTGAACACTGAAGCTTTCTTT
TRBJ1-2	-	TRBV7-2	-	CASSLTGRYGYTF	TGTGCCAGCAGCTTAACCGGACGCTATGGCTACACCTTC
TRBJ2-6	-	TRBV2	-	CASSRGTVLSGANVLTF	TGTGCCAGCAGCCGGGGGACGGTACTCTCTGGGGCCAACGTCCTGACTTTC
TRBJ2-3	-	TRBV19	few	CASSSPPVGGTDTQYF	TGTGCCAGTAGTTCCCCCCCGGTCGGGGGCACAGATACGCAGTATTTT
TRBJ2-5	-	TRBV12-3/TRBV12-4	many	CASRDGLQETQYF	TGTGCCAGCCGGGACGGACTCCAAGAGACCCAGTACTTC
TRBJ2-1	-	TRBV20-1	-	CSARVRSNNEQFF	TGCAGTGCTAGAGTCAGATCCAACAATGAGCAGTTCTTC
TRBJ1-3	-	TRBV27	few	CASTQGPGNTIYF	TGTGCCAGCACCCAGGGACCAGGAAACACCATATATTTT
TRBJ2-6	-	TRBV11-1	-	CASSLFDSGFSGANVLTF	TGTGCCAGCAGCTTATTCGACAGCGGTTTCTCTGGGGCCAACGTCCTGACTTTC
TRBJ2-7	TRBD1	TRBV6-5	-	CASSYSWTGVGSYEQYF	TGTGCCAGCAGTTACTCTTGGACAGGGGTTGGGTCCTACGAGCAGTACTTC
TRBJ1-5	-	TRBV7-9	-	CASSQDGIGPQHF	TGTGCCAGCAGCCAGGACGGGATCGGCCCCCAGCATTTT
TRBJ2-1	-	TRBV5-4	-	CASSLGASYEQFF	TGTGCCAGCAGCTTGGGAGCGTCCTATGAGCAGTTCTTC
TRBJ2-3	-	TRBV24-1	few	CATSDTGLPGRNTQYF	TGTGCCACCAGTGATACCGGCCTTCCCGGGCGAAATACGCAGTATTTT
TRBJ1-6	TRBD1	TRBV2	-	CASSEIGTGRRGSPLHF	TGTGCCAGCAGTGAAATCGGGACAGGGAGGCGCGGTTCACCCCTCCACTTT
TRBJ1-6	-	TRBV5-1	few	CASRQDLSQNSPLHF	TGCGCCAGCAGGCAAGATCTGAGTCAAAATTCACCCCTCCACTTT
TRBJ2-2	-	TRBV9	few	CASSVRNANTGELFF	TGTGCCAGCAGCGTACGTAACGCGAACACCGGGGAGCTGTTTTTT
TRBJ2-2	-	TRBV7-9	-	CASSGIRANGELFF	TGTGCCAGCAGCGGCATTCGAGCTAATGGGGAGCTGTTTTTT
TRBJ2-1	-	TRBV12-3/TRBV12-4	many	CASSSGLTKGNEQFF	TGTGCCAGCAGTTCAGGCCTTACGAAGGGCAATGAGCAGTTCTTC
TRBJ2-3	TRBD2	TRBV4-2	-	CASSHGTSGGNTDTQYF	TGTGCCAGCAGCCACGGGACTAGCGGGGGGAACACAGATACGCAGTATTTT
TRBJ1-1	-	TRBV5-1	-	CASSFPAGTMNTEAFF	TGCGCCAGCAGCTTCCCAGCAGGGACAATGAACACTGAAGCTTTCTTT
TRBJ2-5	-	TRBV5-1	few	CASSLGTNVHGTQYF	TGCGCCAGCAGCTTGGGGACCAATGTCCATGGGACCCAGTACTTC
TRBJ1-4	-	TRBV7-8	few	CASSLWANEKLFF	TGTGCCAGCAGCTTATGGGCTAATGAAAAACTGTTTTTT
TRBJ1-5	-	TRBV2	few	CASSGLRDRQPQHF	TGTGCCAGCAGTGGTTTGAGAGATCGGCAGCCCCAGCATTTT
TRBJ1-5	-	TRBV16	few	CASSRGVQGNQPQHF	TGTGCCAGCAGCCGAGGGGTGCAGGGCAATCAGCCCCAGCATTTT